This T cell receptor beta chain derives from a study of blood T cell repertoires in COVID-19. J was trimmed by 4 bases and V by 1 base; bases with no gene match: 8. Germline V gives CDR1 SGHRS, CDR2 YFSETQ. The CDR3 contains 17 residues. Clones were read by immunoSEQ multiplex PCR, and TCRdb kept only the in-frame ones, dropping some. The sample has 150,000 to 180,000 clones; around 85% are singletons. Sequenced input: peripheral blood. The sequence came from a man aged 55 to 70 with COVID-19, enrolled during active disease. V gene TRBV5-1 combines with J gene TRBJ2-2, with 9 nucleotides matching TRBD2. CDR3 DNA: TGCGCCAGCAGCTTGTTGGCGGGAGGGCCGGGCACCGGGGAGCTGTTTTTT. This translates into CASSLLAGGPGTGELFF.